Presented here are 18 T cell receptor beta chains from one specimen sequenced in a study of naive and memory T cell subsets. Study results and caveats: Naive repertoires, especially CD8, held a few larger clonotypes, possibly memory cells re-expressing CD45RA.

The antigens for these receptors are not known. The beta constant-region primer was an equimolar mix of two oligonucleotides covering TRBC1 and TRBC2. Ligated cDNA was amplified by four rounds of PCR with nested alpha and beta constant-region primers and SP2. TCRdb independently ran MiXCR on the UMI-ligation and nested PCR reads; one entry per CDR3 protein. The data show over 110,000 distinct CDR3 sequences, approximately 21% seen once. Sequenced input: naive CD8+ T cells from blood. The receptors derive from a human donor in good health.

There are a few counts of this clonotype. The CDR3 loop is CASRAQLNTEAFF. The CDR3 nucleotides read TGTGCCAGCAGGGCTCAATTGAACACTGAAGCTTTCTTT. V usage is TRBV6-6 and J usage is TRBJ1-1; no reliable D call. V lost 6 bases, J lost 0 bases, and 8 bases lay in between. Germline assignment: CDR1 MNHNY and CDR2 SVGAGI (reference sequence). CDR3 length: 13 amino acids.

The rearrangement uses TRBV9 and TRBJ2-1, with D uncertain. The CDR3 consists of 14 residues. The V and J ends lost 2 bases and 0 bases respectively, with 6 bases between them. CDR1 is SGDLS and CDR2 is YYNGEE in the germline V gene. CDR3 region: CASSVRSSYNEQFF. CDR3 sequence (DNA): TGTGCCAGCAGCGTGAGGAGCTCCTACAATGAGCAGTTCTTC.

The rearrangement links TRBV5-1 to TRBJ1-1, with D uncertain. V lost 1 base and J lost 2, with 18 bases in between. The V gene's germline CDR1 is SGHRS and CDR2 YFSETQ. CDR3 size: 17 residues. CDR3 nucleotide sequence: TGCGCCAGCAGCTTGTTCTATCCAGGCTCCAAAAACACTGAAGCTTTCTTT. Translated, it gives CASSLFYPGSKNTEAFF.

The rearrangement links TRBV7-2 to TRBJ2-4; a possible D gene is TRBD2 (5 bases). The CDR3 contains 17 residues. V dropped 2 bases and J dropped 1 base, with 15 bases sitting between them. CDR1 is SGHTA and CDR2 is FQGNSA in the germline V gene. The CDR3, as DNA: TGTGCCAGCAGCTTATTTGCGGGCAGTTCGGCCAAAAACATTCAGTACTTC. Amino acids: CASSLFAGSSAKNIQYF.

The chain uses TRBV27 and TRBJ2-7; unclear D gene. This CDR3 comprises 14 residues. Looked up from germline, CDR1 is MNHEY and CDR2 is SMNVEV (reference sequence). V was shortened by 0 bases and J by 0 bases, with 6 bases between the two germline ends. The CDR3, as DNA: TGTGCCAGCAGTTTATCGGCACCCTCCTACGAGCAGTACTTC. Translating it yields CASSLSAPSYEQYF.

The count of this clonotype is one. The rearrangement uses TRBV28 and TRBJ2-1, with a weak D call TRBD1 (6 bases). CDR3 length: 13 residues. Germline-derived CDR1 and CDR2 are MDHEN and SYDVKM. Trimming shortened V by 11 bases and J by 5 bases, and 16 bases separated the two germline ends. The CDR3 bases are TGTGCCTCCGGACAGTTGATCAACAATGAGCAGTTCTTC. Translating gives CASGQLINNEQFF.

The table lists this clonotype with many counts. The CDR3 here is CASSLFGANVLTF. The CDR3 coding sequence is TGTGCCAGCAGTTTATTTGGGGCCAACGTCCTGACTTTC. The chain is built from TRBV27 and TRBJ2-6; D unresolved. Germline-derived CDR1 and CDR2 are MNHEY and SMNVEV (reference sequence). The ends were cut back, 1 base at V and 3 bases at J, with 1 base in the middle. CDR3 length: 13 amino acids.

This clonotype turned up a few times. The chain employs TRBV9 and TRBJ1-1, with TRBD1 identical over 8 bases. The trim removed 7 bases at V and 4 bases at J, leaving 9 bases unmatched. CDR1 is SGDLS and CDR2 is YYNGEE in the germline V gene. CDR3 size: 14 residues. The CDR3: CASSKQGGGTEAFF. The CDR3, as DNA: TGTGCCAGCTCAAAACAGGGGGGGGGCACTGAAGCTTTCTTT.

This chain uses TRBV28 with TRBJ2-7; TRBD2 matches 13 bases. The CDR3 contains 18 residues. CDR1 is MDHEN, CDR2 SYDVKM, per germline. J gave up 1 base and V 5 bases, and 11 bases lay outside the gene matches. Here the CDR3 reads CASSPRWTSGGLSYEQYF. CDR3 coding DNA: TGTGCCAGCAGTCCAAGGTGGACTAGCGGGGGACTATCCTACGAGCAGTACTTC. Complete variable domain (other parts from reference TRBV28 and TRBJ2-7): DVKVTQSSRYLVKRTGEKVFLECVQDMDHENMFWYRQDPGLGLRLIYFSYDVKMKEKGDIPEGYSVSREKKERFSLILESASTNQTSMYLCASSPRWTSGGLSYEQYFGPGTRLTVT.

The chain is built from TRBV5-6 and TRBJ2-7; the D gene is possibly TRBD1 (5 bases). The germline V gene has CDR1 SGHDT and CDR2 YYEEEE. The CDR3 has 13 amino acids. V was trimmed by 4 bases and J by 3 bases, leaving 11 bases between them. The CDR3 loop reads CASSETVVYEQYF. The CDR3 nucleotides read TGTGCCAGCAGCGAGACAGTCGTCTACGAGCAGTACTTC.

This clonotype has only a few counts. The chain joins TRBV29-1 to TRBJ2-7; TRBD1 might be the D (6 bases). There are 14 residues in the CDR3. Germline CDR1 is SQVTM and CDR2 is ANQGSEA. V lost 0 bases, J lost 5 bases, and 14 bases lay in between. The CDR3 DNA sequence: TGCAGCGTTGAAGACGACGATCAGGGGAACGAGCAGTACTTC. Protein product: CSVEDDDQGNEQYF.

This clonotype has at least ten counts. V usage is TRBV15 and J usage is TRBJ2-3; 9 nucleotides line up with TRBD1. Trimming took 5 bases from V and 3 from J; bases not matched to a gene: 3. The CDR3 extends over 14 amino acids. Germline V gene lookup returns CDR1 LNHNV and CDR2 YYDKDF (reference sequence). This CDR3 is CATSRDRDTDTQYF. CDR3 nucleotides: TGTGCCACCAGCCGGGACAGGGATACAGATACGCAGTATTTT. Drawing the rest from reference TRBV15 and TRBJ2-3, the complete variable domain is DAMVIQNPRYQVTQFGKPVTLSCSQTLNHNVMYWYQQKSSQAPKLLFHYYDKDFNNEADTPDNFQSRRPNTSFCFLDIRSPGLGDTAMYLCATSRDRDTDTQYFGPGTRLTVL.

The chain uses TRBV28 and TRBJ2-5; tentative D call: TRBD2 (6 bases). The CDR3 is 14 amino acids. V lost 10 bases to trimming and J lost 4 bases, with 19 bases between them. Looked up from germline, CDR1 is MDHEN and CDR2 is SYDVKM. The DNA for the CDR3 is TGTGCCACAGCCCCCTCGGCCGGGGGAGAGACCCAGTACTTC. This codes for CATAPSAGGETQYF.

This chain uses TRBV27 with TRBJ2-1; D is perhaps TRBD2 (5 bases). This CDR3 has 15 residues. The V end was cut by 6 bases, the J end by 6 bases, with 18 bases between. CDR1 and CDR2 (germline): MNHEY, SMNVEV (reference sequence). CDR3 amino acids: CASRLVSLLSNEQFF. The DNA for the CDR3 is TGTGCCAGCAGACTAGTTTCCCTACTTAGCAATGAGCAGTTCTTC.

This clonotype was counted a few times. V usage is TRBV4-2 and J usage is TRBJ2-1, with D possibly being TRBD2 (6 bases). CDR1 and CDR2 from the germline V gene are LGHNA and YNFKEQ. CDR3 size: 16 residues. V was trimmed by 1 base and J by 10 bases, leaving 20 bases between them. The CDR3 loop is CASSQVIEGPRGEQFF. CDR3 bases: TGTGCCAGCAGCCAAGTTATTGAGGGCCCCCGGGGGGAGCAGTTCTTC.

The V call is TRBV20-1, the J call TRBJ2-1; either TRBD1 or TRBD2 may fit D (5 bases each). Germline V gene data show CDR1 as DFQATT and CDR2 as SNEGSKA (reference sequence). The CDR3 has 14 amino acids. Deletions cut 2 bases from V and 8 bases from J, with 16 bases between. CDR3 sequence: CSARSGAGGHEQFF. The CDR3 nucleotides are TGCAGTGCTAGAAGTGGGGCGGGTGGGCATGAGCAGTTCTTC.

The DNA of the CDR3 is TGTGCCAGCAGTTACTCGAAGGACACCTATATTCCCTACGAGCAGTACTTC. It yields the protein CASSYSKDTYIPYEQYF. The gene calls are TRBV6-5 and TRBJ2-7; the D gene is possibly TRBD1 (5 bases). Germline lookup yields CDR1 MNHEY and CDR2 SVGAGI. The CDR3 extends over 17 amino acids. The V end was cut by 0 bases, the J end by 2 bases, with 17 bases between.

This clonotype appeared a few times. In DNA form, the CDR3 reads TGTGCCAGCAGCCAAGGGGGGACAGGGAATTACGAGCAGTACTTC. It yields the protein CASSQGGTGNYEQYF. The V call is TRBV3-1, the J call TRBJ2-7, with 9 positions matching TRBD1. CDR3 length equals 15 residues. After removal of 1 base from V and 4 bases from J, the junction contained 5 bases not matched to a gene. CDR1 is LGHDT, CDR2 YNNKEL, per germline (reference sequence).